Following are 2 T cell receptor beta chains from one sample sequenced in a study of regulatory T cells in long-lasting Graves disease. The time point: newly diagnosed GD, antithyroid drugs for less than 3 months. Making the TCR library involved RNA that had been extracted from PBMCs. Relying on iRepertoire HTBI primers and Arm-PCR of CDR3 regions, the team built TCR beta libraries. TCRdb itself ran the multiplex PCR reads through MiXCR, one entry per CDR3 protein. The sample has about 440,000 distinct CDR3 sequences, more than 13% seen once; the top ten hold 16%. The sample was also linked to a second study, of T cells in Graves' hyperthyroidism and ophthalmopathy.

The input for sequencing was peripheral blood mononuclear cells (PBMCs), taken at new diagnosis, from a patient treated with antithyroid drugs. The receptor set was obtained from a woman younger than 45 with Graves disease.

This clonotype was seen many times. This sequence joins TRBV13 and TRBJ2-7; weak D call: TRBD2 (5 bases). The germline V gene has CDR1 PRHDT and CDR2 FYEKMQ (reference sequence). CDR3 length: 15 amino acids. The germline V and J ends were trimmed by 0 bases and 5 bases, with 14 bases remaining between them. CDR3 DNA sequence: TGTGCCAGCAGCTTAGGGGAGGTAGGCGAGGACGAGCAGTACTTC. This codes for CASSLGEVGEDEQYF.

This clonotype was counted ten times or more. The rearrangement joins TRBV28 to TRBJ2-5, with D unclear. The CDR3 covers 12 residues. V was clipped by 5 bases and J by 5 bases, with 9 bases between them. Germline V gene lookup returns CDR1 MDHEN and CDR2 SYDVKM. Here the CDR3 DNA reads TGTGCCAGCAGTACCGATACGGAGACCCAGTACTTC. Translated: CASSTDTETQYF.